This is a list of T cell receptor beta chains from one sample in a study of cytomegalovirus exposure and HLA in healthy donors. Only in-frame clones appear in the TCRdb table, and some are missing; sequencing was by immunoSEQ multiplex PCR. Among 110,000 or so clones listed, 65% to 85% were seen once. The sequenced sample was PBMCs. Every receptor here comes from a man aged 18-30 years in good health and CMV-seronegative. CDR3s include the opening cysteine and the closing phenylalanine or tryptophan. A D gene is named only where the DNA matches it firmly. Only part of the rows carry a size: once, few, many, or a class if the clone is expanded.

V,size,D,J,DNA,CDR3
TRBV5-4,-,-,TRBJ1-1,TGTGCCAGCAGTCCTAAGGGGTGGGGGCCGAACACTGAAGCTTTCTTT,CASSPKGWGPNTEAFF
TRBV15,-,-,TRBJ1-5,TGTGCCACCAGCAGAGAGGGAGATCCCAATCAGCCCCAGCATTTT,CATSREGDPNQPQHF
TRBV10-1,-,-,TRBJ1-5,TGCGCCAGCAGACAGAATCTTAGATGCAATCAGCCCCAGCATTTT,CASRQNLRCNQPQHF
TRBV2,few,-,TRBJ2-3,TGTGCCAGCAGACCAGCAGGTCGTAACACAGATACGCAGTATTTT,CASRPAGRNTDTQYF
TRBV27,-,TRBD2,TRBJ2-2,TGTGCCAGCAGTTTATTCGGGAGGGGTGGCACCGGGGAGCTGTTTTTT,CASSLFGRGGTGELFF
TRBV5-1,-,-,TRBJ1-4,TGCGCCAGCAGCTTGCCCACAGGGAATGAAAAACTGTTTTTT,CASSLPTGNEKLFF
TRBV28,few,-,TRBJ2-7,TGTGCCAGCAGAAAACAGCCTTCCACCTACGAGCAGTACTTC,CASRKQPSTYEQYF
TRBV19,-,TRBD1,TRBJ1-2,TGTGCCAGTAGTACACTTAACAGGGGGTATAACACCTTC,CASSTLNRGYNTF
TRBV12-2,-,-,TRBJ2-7,TGTGCAAGTCGCCCCTTAAGCGGGGGACTTTCCTACGAGCAGTACTTC,CASRPLSGGLSYEQYF
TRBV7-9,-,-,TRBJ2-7,TGTGCCAGCAGCGCCCAGGCCCACGAGCAGTACTTC,CASSAQAHEQYF
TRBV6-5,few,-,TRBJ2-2,TGTGCCAGCAGTTCTCTGAACACCGGGGAGCTGTTTTTT,CASSSLNTGELFF
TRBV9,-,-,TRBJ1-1,TGTGCCAGCAGCTTAGCGCGGCAAAAGAACACTGAAGCTTTCTTT,CASSLARQKNTEAFF
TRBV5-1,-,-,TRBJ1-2,TGCGCCAGCAGCTTTACCCTAGGCTCTAACTATGGCTACACCTTC,CASSFTLGSNYGYTF
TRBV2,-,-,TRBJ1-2,TGTGCCAGCCAACAAGGACTCTATGGCTACACCTTC,CASQQGLYGYTF
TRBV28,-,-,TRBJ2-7,TGTGCCAGCAGTTTAGTACATTCCTACGAGCAGTACTTC,CASSLVHSYEQYF
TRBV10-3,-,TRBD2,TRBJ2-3,TGTGCCATCAGCTCGGTGGGTAGCGGGAGCTCGTTAGATACGCAGTATTTT,CAISSVGSGSSLDTQYF
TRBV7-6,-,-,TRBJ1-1,TGTGCCAGCCAGGACACCCCGAACACTGAAGCTTTCTTT,CASQDTPNTEAFF
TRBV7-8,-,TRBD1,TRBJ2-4,TGTGCCAGCAGCAAAGGACAGGGAAGGAACATTCAGTACTTC,CASSKGQGRNIQYF
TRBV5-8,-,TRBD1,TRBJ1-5,TGTGCCAGCAGCCCGGGACAGGGGGTCGCTAGCAATCAGCCCCAGCATTTT,CASSPGQGVASNQPQHF
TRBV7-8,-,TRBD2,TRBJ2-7,TGTGCCAGCAGCTTAGAGGTGGGACTAGCGGGATCAATAGCCTACGAGCAGTACTTC,CASSLEVGLAGSIAYEQYF
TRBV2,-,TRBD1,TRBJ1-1,TGTGCCATCCCGAGGGGGCAGGGACTTACTGAAGCTTTCTTT,CAIPRGQGLTEAFF
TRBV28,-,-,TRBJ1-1,TGTGCCAGCAGTTTACTAACTGAAGCTTTCTTT,CASSLLTEAFF
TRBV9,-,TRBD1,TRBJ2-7,TGTGCCAGCAGCCCCGGGGCAGGGGGACACTACGAGCAGTACTTC,CASSPGAGGHYEQYF
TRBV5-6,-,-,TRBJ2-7,TGTGCCAGCAGCTTGTTGAAGGGGAACTCCTACGAGCAGTACTTC,CASSLLKGNSYEQYF
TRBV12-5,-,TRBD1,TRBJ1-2,TGTGCTAGTGGTTTGGCTTCACAGGGGGCGGGCTATGGCTACACCTTC,CASGLASQGAGYGYTF
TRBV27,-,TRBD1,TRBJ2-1,TGTGCCAGCAGTCTCAGACAGGGGGGCTACAATGAGCAGTTCTTC,CASSLRQGGYNEQFF
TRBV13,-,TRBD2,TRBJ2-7,TGTGCCAGCAGCTTAGTAGGGACTAGCGGGAGCTCCTACGAGCAGTACTTC,CASSLVGTSGSSYEQYF
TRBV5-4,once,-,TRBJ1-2,TGTGCCAGCAGCTTGGCTTGGGTAGGGGAAGGCGGCTACACCTTC,CASSLAWVGEGGYTF
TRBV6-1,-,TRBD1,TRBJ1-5,TGTGCCAGCAGGTCCGGGACAGGGGTTCAGCCCCAGCATTTT,CASRSGTGVQPQHF
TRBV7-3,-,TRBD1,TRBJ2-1,TGTGCCAGCAGCTCCTTTACAGGGGCCTACAATGAGCAGTTCTTC,CASSSFTGAYNEQFF
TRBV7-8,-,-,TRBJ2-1,TGTGCCAGCAGCCTGCAAAGCTCAAATGAGCAGTTCTTC,CASSLQSSNEQFF
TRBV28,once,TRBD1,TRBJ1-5,TGTGCCAGCAGTCCCACAGGGGCCGCCCGGCCCCAGCATTTT,CASSPTGAARPQHF
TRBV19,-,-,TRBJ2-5,TGTGCCAGTAGTATAGCCCATCAAGAGACCCAGTACTTC,CASSIAHQETQYF
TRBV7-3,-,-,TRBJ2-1,TGTGCCAGCAGTTCTAGTGTCAATGAGCAGTTCTTC,CASSSSVNEQFF